The 25 T cell receptor beta chains listed next were all sequenced from one sample in a study of blood T cell repertoires in COVID-19. TCRdb's table, derived via immunoSEQ multiplex PCR, lists solely in-frame clones and lacks some. The sample holds 50,000 to 65,000 clones, almost 90% seen once. Material: peripheral blood. Receptor source: a man aged 55 to 69 with acute or convalescent COVID-19.

The rearrangement links TRBV2 to TRBJ1-4, with 7 bases aligning to TRBD1. J lost 2 bases, V lost 5 bases, and 5 bases had no gene match. CDR1 is SNHLY and CDR2 is FYNNEI in the germline V gene. The length of the CDR3 is 15 residues. In DNA form, the CDR3 reads TGTGCCAGCAGTCGACAGGGAGCCACTAATGAAAAACTGTTTTTT. Amino acids: CASSRQGATNEKLFF.

V and J are TRBV28 and TRBJ2-7; the match to TRBD2 covers 10 bases. Germline trimming cut 2 bases from V and 3 bases from J; bases unmatched to any gene: 4. Looked up from germline, CDR1 is MDHEN and CDR2 is SYDVKM. This CDR3 has 15 amino acids. CDR3 nucleotide sequence: TGTGCCAGCAGTTTAGTGGGGACTAGCGTCTACGAGCAGTACTTC. This gives the protein CASSLVGTSVYEQYF.

DNA for the CDR3: TGTGCCAGCAGCCATGGGGGGACAGGGGACGCCTACGAGCAGTACTTC. Encoded protein: CASSHGGTGDAYEQYF. This chain joins TRBV7-8 and TRBJ2-7, with TRBD1 matching 10 bases. The length of the CDR3 is 16 residues. The germline CDR1 and CDR2 sequences are SGHVS and FQNEAQ. Trimming took 5 bases from V and 2 from J; bases not matched to a gene: 9.

J is TRBJ2-1 and V is TRBV5-1, with a tentative D call TRBD1 (6 bases). Trimming cost V 0 bases and J 2 bases, with 27 bases left between them. The CDR3 contains 21 residues. Germline V lookup: CDR1 SGHRS, CDR2 YFSETQ. The CDR3 nucleotides are TGCGCCAGCAGCTTGGATAGGGCCTTGGGGCTCGGAGCAGGGGCCTACAATGAGCAGTTCTTC. Its translation: CASSLDRALGLGAGAYNEQFF.

The chain is built from TRBV9 and TRBJ2-1; 10 bases match TRBD2. Germline loops: CDR1 SGDLS, CDR2 YYNGEE. This CDR3 is built from 16 residues. Trimming removed 4 bases from V and 1 base from J; junction bases left unmatched: 5. This CDR3 is CASSIRLAGSYNEQFF. CDR3 nucleotides: TGTGCCAGCAGCATCCGACTAGCGGGTTCCTACAATGAGCAGTTCTTC. The variable domain in full, completed from reference TRBV9 and TRBJ2-1, reads DSGVTQTPKHLITATGQRVTLRCSPRSGDLSVYWYQQSLDQGLQFLIQYYNGEERAKGNILERFSAQQFPDLHSELNLSSLELGDSALYFCASSIRLAGSYNEQFFGPGTRLTVL.

The chain has TRBV2 and TRBJ2-7, with 8 bases aligning to TRBD1. The CDR3 is made up of 13 amino acids. V gave up 8 bases and J gave up 7 bases; unmatched junction bases: 10. CDR1 is SNHLY and CDR2 is FYNNEI in the germline V gene. This CDR3 reads CASRDRGVGEQYF. In DNA, the CDR3 is TGTGCCAGCCGAGACAGGGGCGTGGGTGAGCAGTACTTC.

The gene calls are TRBV7-6 and TRBJ2-1; D might be TRBD2 (5 bases). The CDR3 covers 13 residues. V lost 5 bases to trimming and J lost 9 bases, with 14 bases between them. The germline V gene encodes CDR1 SGHVS and CDR2 FNYEAQ. In DNA form, the CDR3 reads TGTGCCAGCAGCCTCCTAAGCGGCGCTGAGCAGTTCTTC. The encoded protein is CASSLLSGAEQFF.

The gene calls are TRBV9 and TRBJ2-2; 7 nucleotides agree with TRBD1. CDR3 length: 15 residues. Unmatched junction bases numbered 8, after V lost 4 bases and J lost 5 bases. Germline V gene lookup returns CDR1 SGDLS and CDR2 YYNGEE. The CDR3 nucleotides are TGTGCCAGCAGCCCTACACTGGACAGGACCGGGGAGCTGTTTTTT. This sequence encodes CASSPTLDRTGELFF.

The chain employs TRBV28 and TRBJ2-7; D ambiguous. Germline CDR1 MDHEN, CDR2 SYDVKM. V shed 3 bases and J shed 0 bases, with 6 bases lying between them. This CDR3 contains 13 residues. Written as DNA, the CDR3 is TGTGCCAGCAGTTTGTCGAGCTCCTACGAGCAGTACTTC. Translation: CASSLSSSYEQYF.

The CDR3 here is CASSGSTGINQPQHF. The CDR3 DNA is TGCGCCAGCAGTGGATCGACAGGGATCAATCAGCCCCAGCATTTT. V is TRBV10-2 and J is TRBJ1-5, with 7 bases identical to TRBD1. Germline V gene sequence: CDR1 WSHSY, CDR2 SAAADI. Germline trimming cut 4 bases from V and 3 bases from J; bases unmatched to any gene: 6. The CDR3 is 15 residues long.

The chain couples TRBV28 to TRBJ2-5, with 13 bases aligning to TRBD2. Germline values: CDR1 MDHEN, CDR2 SYDVKM. Trimming cost V 2 bases and J 1 base; bases outside gene matches: 10. The CDR3 is 19 residues long. CDR3 sequence reads: CASSLTSTSGRGGQETQYF. CDR3 in DNA: TGTGCCAGCAGTTTAACTTCTACTAGCGGGAGGGGGGGCCAAGAGACCCAGTACTTC.

This chain joins TRBV10-1 and TRBJ2-3; 14 bases are a match to TRBD2. The CDR3 length is 16 residues. Germline trimming cut 3 bases from V and 7 bases from J; bases unmatched to any gene: 6. Germline-derived CDR1 and CDR2 are WNHNN and SYGVQD (reference sequence). The CDR3 spells CASSDPGLAGVHTQYF. The CDR3 bases are TGCGCCAGCAGTGATCCGGGACTAGCGGGAGTCCATACGCAGTATTTT.

The count of this clone is one. The V call is TRBV5-4, the J call TRBJ2-2; 9 nucleotides align to TRBD2. CDR1 and CDR2 (germline): SGHNT, YYREEE (reference sequence). The CDR3 extends over 17 amino acids. V lost 0 bases and J lost 8; bases outside the gene matches: 11. The CDR3 nucleotides are TGTGCCAGCAGCTTGGGGTCTAGCGGGACCGTCGGGGGGGAGCTGTTTTTT. It encodes CASSLGSSGTVGGELFF.

The chain joins TRBV5-1 to TRBJ1-1; D unclear. The CDR3 totals 15 residues. The germline gives CDR1 SGHRS, CDR2 YFSETQ. V dropped 0 bases and J dropped 3 bases, with 12 bases sitting between them. The CDR3 sequence is CASSLEARAYTEAFF. CDR3 bases: TGCGCCAGCAGCTTGGAAGCGAGGGCCTACACTGAAGCTTTCTTT.

V is TRBV18 and J is TRBJ1-2, with D maybe TRBD1 (5 bases). The CDR3 loop spans 15 amino acids. V shed 3 bases and J shed 6 bases, with 17 bases lying between them. Germline V CDR1 and CDR2: KGHSH, LQKENI. The chain's CDR3 is CASSPTLAGNDGYTF. In DNA, the CDR3 is TGTGCCAGCTCACCGACCCTCGCAGGGAACGATGGCTACACCTTC.

The CDR3 loop reads CASSREGLRETQYF. The CDR3 coding sequence is TGCGCCAGCAGCCGGGAGGGGCTCAGGGAGACCCAGTACTTC. The V gene is TRBV5-1, the J gene TRBJ2-5; 8 bases are shared with TRBD2. The germline gives CDR1 SGHRS, CDR2 YFSETQ. Trimming at V came to 4 bases and at J to 5 bases, leaving 7 bases not matched to a gene. This CDR3 contains 14 residues.

The chain recombines TRBV7-8 with TRBJ1-1; tentatively, D is TRBD1 (5 bases). In germline, CDR1 is SGHVS, CDR2 FQNEAQ. The CDR3 loop spans 14 amino acids. Trimming removed 7 bases at V and 4 bases at J, with 16 bases between. CDR3 in amino acids: CASKVRGVGTEAFF. The CDR3 DNA reads as TGTGCCAGCAAGGTTCGGGGGGTGGGCACTGAAGCTTTCTTT.

In this sample, this clone turned up a few times. Other DNA sequences of this sample code for an identical CDR3. The chain recombines TRBV18 with TRBJ1-1; D unclear. V dropped 5 bases and J dropped 4 bases, with 8 bases sitting between them. The CDR3 contains 12 residues. Looked up from germline, CDR1 is KGHSH and CDR2 is LQKENI. The CDR3 region has the DNA TGTGCCAGCTCAACATCTGGCACTGAAGCTTTCTTT. Translated, it gives CASSTSGTEAFF.

Only one count was recorded for this clone. J is TRBJ2-1 and V is TRBV10-3, with 7 nucleotides matching TRBD2. Germline V lookup: CDR1 ENHRY, CDR2 SYGVKD. V shed 4 bases and J 2 bases; nucleotides not matched to a gene: 11. This CDR3 region has 17 residues. CDR3 protein: CAISAPVGGSPYNEQFF. The CDR3 nucleotides read TGTGCCATCAGTGCCCCCGTTGGCGGGAGCCCCTACAATGAGCAGTTCTTC.

V gene TRBV7-9 combines with J gene TRBJ2-3; 10 positions agree with TRBD1. The trim removed 8 bases at V and 5 bases at J, leaving 19 bases unmatched. The CDR3 contains 18 residues. Germline CDR1 is SEHNR and CDR2 is FQNEAQ (reference sequence). CDR3 sequence: CASSWDRGFAGAGDTQYF. DNA of the CDR3: TGTGCCAGCTCCTGGGACAGGGGCTTCGCGGGGGCGGGAGATACGCAGTATTTT. Together with reference TRBV7-9 and TRBJ2-3, the CDR3 gives the full variable domain: DTGVSQNPRHKITKRGQNVTFRCDPISEHNRLYWYRQTLGQGPEFLTYFQNEAQLEKSRLLSDRFSAERPKGSFSTLEIQRTEQGDSAMYLCASSWDRGFAGAGDTQYFGPGTRLTVL.

The V call is TRBV5-4, the J call TRBJ1-6; a possible D gene is TRBD1 (6 bases). The length of the CDR3 is 13 residues. The germline V gene encodes CDR1 SGHNT and CDR2 YYREEE (reference sequence). The ends were cut back, 5 bases at V and 10 bases at J, with 13 bases in the middle. CDR3 region: CASRPYRDSPLHF. The CDR3, as DNA: TGTGCCAGCAGACCGTACAGGGACTCACCCCTCCACTTT.

This chain connects TRBV11-2 to TRBJ2-3; tentative D call: TRBD2 (5 bases). V was cut by 1 base and J by 6 bases, with 11 bases left in between. The CDR3 totals 14 residues. Germline assignment: CDR1 SGHAT and CDR2 FQNNGV. CDR3 nucleotides: TGTGCCAGCAGCTTAGTACCCCCGGGGGATACGCAGTATTTT. Translated, it gives CASSLVPPGDTQYF.

The V call is TRBV4-1, the J call TRBJ2-1; tentatively, D is TRBD2 (5 bases). The germline V gene encodes CDR1 MGHRA and CDR2 YSYEKL. Deletions cut 1 base from V and 2 bases from J, with 6 bases between. CDR3 length equals 14 residues. The CDR3 DNA reads TGCGCCAGCAGCCAAGGAGCGGCCTACAATGAGCAGTTCTTC. Its protein is CASSQGAAYNEQFF.

This clone was counted a single time. The chain carries TRBV28 and TRBJ2-7, with 7 bases fitting TRBD1. The CDR3 loop spans 13 amino acids. J lost 3 bases, V lost 8 bases, and 7 bases had no gene match. Per germline, CDR1 MDHEN and CDR2 SYDVKM. In DNA, the CDR3 is TGTGCCAGCCTGGGACAGCACCTCTACGAGCAGTACTTC. Amino acids: CASLGQHLYEQYF. Filled out from reference TRBV28 and TRBJ2-7, the complete variable domain reads DVKVTQSSRYLVKRTGEKVFLECVQDMDHENMFWYRQDPGLGLRLIYFSYDVKMKEKGDIPEGYSVSREKKERFSLILESASTNQTSMYLCASLGQHLYEQYFGPGTRLTVT.

J is TRBJ2-3 and V is TRBV12-3 or TRBV12-4; no firm D call. The CDR3 spans 11 residues. V was shortened by 2 bases and J by 5 bases, with 2 bases between the two germline ends. The CDR3 loop is CASSLRDTQYF. Written as DNA, the CDR3 is TGTGCCAGCAGTTTACGAGATACGCAGTATTTT.